This TCR beta chain appears in the sequencing data of a study of blood T cell repertoires in COVID-19. Trimming left V 4 bases short and J 7 bases short, with 22 bases between. The germline gives CDR1 MNHEY, CDR2 SVGAGI. This CDR3 is 16 amino acids long. Assay: immunoSEQ multiplex PCR; the TCRdb copy retains only in-frame clones and omits some. The table has 150,000 to 200,000 clones, roughly 90% seen once. This sequence was found in a man in his 60s with active or convalescent COVID-19. Sequences were obtained from peripheral blood. The chain links TRBV6-5 to TRBJ2-5; weak D call: TRBD2 (6 bases). CDR3 in amino acids: CASSLVYSGGKGTQYF. The CDR3 bases are TGTGCCAGCAGTTTGGTCTATAGCGGCGGCAAGGGGACCCAGTACTTC.